This TCR beta chain was identified in a study of vaccination and CD4 T cells after COVID-19. Study summary: The convalescents, six males and four females, included two who were Hispanic. Overlapping peptides covering the spike proteins of SARS-CoV-2, HCoV-NL63, HCoV-OC43 and HCoV-229E were added to stimulate cells. General study findings and limits: In convalescent patients, 304 of 307 vaccine-specific clones were mono-reactive for SARS-CoV-2 spike.

Stated treatment: roughly 11-day PBMC culture with coronavirus spike peptide pools or control peptides (ViraFEST assay). With peptide pools, ViraFEST first expanded antigen-specific T cells and afterwards sequenced their TCRs. This clonotype was detected a few times. Antigen specificity is unknown. Oncomine TCR Beta short-read sequencing was applied to DNA from cultured CD4+ T cells. A single record per CDR3 protein comes from TCRdb applying MiXCR to the PCR reads. In the table there are 13,000 or so distinct CDR3 sequences, 50% to 60% of which are singletons. The CDR3 loop spans 12 amino acids. Germline V gene data show CDR1 as MNHNS and CDR2 as SASEGT. The V end lost 7 bases, the J end lost 6 bases, and 12 bases lay between the germline ends.

Material: cultured CD4+ T cells from blood, obtained after SARS-CoV-2 vaccination. This receptor was taken from a human donor with COVID-19. The chain couples TRBV6-1 to TRBJ1-2; D gene ambiguous. CDR3 sequence: CASKGPHHGYTF. CDR3 sequence (DNA): TGTGCCAGCAAAGGGCCGCACCATGGCTACACCTTC.